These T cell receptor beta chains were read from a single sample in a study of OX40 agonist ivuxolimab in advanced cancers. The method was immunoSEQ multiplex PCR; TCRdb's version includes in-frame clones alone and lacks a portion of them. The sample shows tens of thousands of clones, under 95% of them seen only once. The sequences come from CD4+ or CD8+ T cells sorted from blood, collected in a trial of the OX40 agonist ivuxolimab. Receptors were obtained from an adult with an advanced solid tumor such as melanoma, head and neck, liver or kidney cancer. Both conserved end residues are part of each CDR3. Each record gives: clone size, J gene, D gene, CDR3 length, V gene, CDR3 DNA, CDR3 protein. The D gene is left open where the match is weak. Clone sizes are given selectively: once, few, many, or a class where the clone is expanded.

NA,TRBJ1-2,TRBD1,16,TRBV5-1,TGCGCCAGCAGCTTAGTGATGGGGACAGGGGGAGATGGCTACACCTTC,CASSLVMGTGGDGYTF
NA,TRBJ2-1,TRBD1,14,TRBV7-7,TGTGCCAGCAGCACCGGACAGGATCACAATGAGCAGTTCTTC,CASSTGQDHNEQFF
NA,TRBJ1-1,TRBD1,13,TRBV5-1,TGCGCCAGCACCAGGGGGGACGGCGCTGAAGCTTTCTTT,CASTRGDGAEAFF
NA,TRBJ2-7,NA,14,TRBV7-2,TGTGCCAGCAGCCGCCCTGAGTTCTCCTACGAGCAGTACTTC,CASSRPEFSYEQYF
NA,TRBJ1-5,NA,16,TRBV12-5,TGTGCTAGTGGTTTGGCCTTAGGGGCTAGGAATCAGCCCCAGCATTTT,CASGLALGARNQPQHF
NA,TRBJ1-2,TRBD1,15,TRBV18,TGTGCCAGCTCACCAGGGACAGTCACCAACTATGGCTACACCTTC,CASSPGTVTNYGYTF
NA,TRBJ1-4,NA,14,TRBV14,TGTGCCAGCAGCCTCCCGGGGGCTAATGAAAAACTGTTTTTT,CASSLPGANEKLFF
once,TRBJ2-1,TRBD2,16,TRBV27,TGTGCCAGCAGTTTATGGCGCGGGAGCGGGTACAATGAGCAGTTCTTC,CASSLWRGSGYNEQFF
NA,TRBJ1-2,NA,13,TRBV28,TGTGCCAGCAGTTTATGGAACGGGGGTGGCTACACCTTC,CASSLWNGGGYTF
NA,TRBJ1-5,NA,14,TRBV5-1,TGCGCCAGCAGCTTGGAAGGGGGTAATCAGCCCCAGCATTTT,CASSLEGGNQPQHF
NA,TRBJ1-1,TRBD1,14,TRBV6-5,TGTGCCAGCAGTCCACAGGGGTTGAACACTGAAGCTTTCTTT,CASSPQGLNTEAFF
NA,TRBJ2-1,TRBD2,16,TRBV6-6,TGTGCCAGCAGTTACCAACCAGCGGGGATCTACAATGAGCAGTTCTTC,CASSYQPAGIYNEQFF
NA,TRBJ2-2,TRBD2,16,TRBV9,TGTGCCAGCAGCGTCCTCGAAGCGGGAGGCACCGGGGAGCTGTTTTTT,CASSVLEAGGTGELFF
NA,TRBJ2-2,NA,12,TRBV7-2,TGTGCCAGCAGCTTAAACACCGGGGAGCTGTTTTTT,CASSLNTGELFF
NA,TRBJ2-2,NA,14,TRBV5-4,TGTGCCAGCAGGCTTGGCACGAACACCGGGGAGCTGTTTTTT,CASRLGTNTGELFF
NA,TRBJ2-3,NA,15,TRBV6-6,TGTGCCAGCAGTGGCGTCCCGTCGAGCACAGATACGCAGTATTTT,CASSGVPSSTDTQYF
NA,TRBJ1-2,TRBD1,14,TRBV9,TGTGCCAGCAGCGTATGGGACAGGGACTATGGCTACACCTTC,CASSVWDRDYGYTF
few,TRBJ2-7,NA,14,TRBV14,TGTGCCAGCAGCCGGCGGGGTTTCCACTACGAGCAGTACTTC,CASSRRGFHYEQYF
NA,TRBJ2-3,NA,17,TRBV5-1,TGCGCCAGCGCCTTTCAGGGGACTGCCTCTAGCACAGATACGCAGTATTTT,CASAFQGTASSTDTQYF
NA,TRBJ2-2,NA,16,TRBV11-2,TGTGCCAGCAGCTTAAATAGCGATCCGAACACCGGGGAGCTGTTTTTT,CASSLNSDPNTGELFF
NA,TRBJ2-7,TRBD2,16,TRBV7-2,TGTGCCAGCAGCTTAGTGAGTAGCGGGGGGGCCTACGAGCAGTACTTC,CASSLVSSGGAYEQYF
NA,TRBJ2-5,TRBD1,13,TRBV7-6,TGTGCCAGCGGACCAGGGGGCCGTGAGACCCAGTACTTC,CASGPGGRETQYF
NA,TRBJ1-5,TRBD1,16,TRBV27,TGTGCCAGCAGTCCTAGGACAGGGGGGAGCAATCAGCCCCAGCATTTT,CASSPRTGGSNQPQHF
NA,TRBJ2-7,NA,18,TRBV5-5,TGTGCCAGCAGCTTGGAGGACGCCGGGTCCTGGGTAGCCTACGAGCAGTACTTC,CASSLEDAGSWVAYEQYF
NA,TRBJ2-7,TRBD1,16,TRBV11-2,TGTGCCAGCAGCTTAGCCCCCGGGACAGGGGGCTACGAGCAGTACTTC,CASSLAPGTGGYEQYF
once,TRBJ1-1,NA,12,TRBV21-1,TGTGCCCGCCCCCGGGGGGACACTGAAGCTTTCTTT,CARPRGDTEAFF
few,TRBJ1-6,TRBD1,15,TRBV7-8,TGTGCCAGCAGCTTAAGGTTACAGGGGGAATCACCCCTCCACTTT,CASSLRLQGESPLHF
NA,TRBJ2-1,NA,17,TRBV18,TGTGCCAGCTCACCACCGGGGGGCGTAGCCATCCACAATGAGCAGTTCTTC,CASSPPGGVAIHNEQFF
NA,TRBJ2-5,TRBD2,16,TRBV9,TGTGCCAGCAGCCAACACACCAGCGGGGGCGGAGAGACCCAGTACTTC,CASSQHTSGGGETQYF
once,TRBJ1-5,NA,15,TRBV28,TGTGCCAGCAGTTTCCATGGAGGAAGCAATCAGCCCCAGCATTTT,CASSFHGGSNQPQHF
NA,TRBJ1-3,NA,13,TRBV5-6,TGTGCCAGCAGCTTTGGAAGAGGGAACACCATATATTTT,CASSFGRGNTIYF
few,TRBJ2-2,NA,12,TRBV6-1,TGTGCCAGCACCTACACGGTCGGGGAGCTGTTTTTT,CASTYTVGELFF
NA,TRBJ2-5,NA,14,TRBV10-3,TGTGCCATCAGGGGACCCACGTACCAAGAGACCCAGTACTTC,CAIRGPTYQETQYF
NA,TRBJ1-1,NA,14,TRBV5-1,TGCGCCAGCAGCTGGGGCGAAGGACAAACTGAAGCTTTCTTT,CASSWGEGQTEAFF
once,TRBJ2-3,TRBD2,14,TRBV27,TGTGCCAGCAGTTTGGGACTAGCCCCAGATACGCAGTATTTT,CASSLGLAPDTQYF
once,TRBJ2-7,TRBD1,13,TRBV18,TGTGCCAGCTCACGGGGACAGGCCTACGAGCAGTACTTC,CASSRGQAYEQYF
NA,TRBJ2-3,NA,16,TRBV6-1,TGTGCCAGCAGTGAAGCCGGAGGGGGATTCACAGATACGCAGTATTTT,CASSEAGGGFTDTQYF
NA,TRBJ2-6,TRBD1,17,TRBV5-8,TGTGCCAGCAGCCAGGGACAGGGGGCGTCTGGGGCCAACGTCCTGACTTTC,CASSQGQGASGANVLTF
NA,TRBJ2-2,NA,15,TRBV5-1,TGCGCCAGCAGTGATAGCATCTCGAACACCGGGGAGCTGTTTTTT,CASSDSISNTGELFF
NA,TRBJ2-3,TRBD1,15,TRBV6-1,TGTGCCAGCAGTCAGATGACAGGGCGGACGGATACGCAGTATTTT,CASSQMTGRTDTQYF
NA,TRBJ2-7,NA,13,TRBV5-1,TGCGCCAGCAGCTTGGAGTCAGTCTACGAGCAGTACTTC,CASSLESVYEQYF
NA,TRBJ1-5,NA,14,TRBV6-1,TGTGCCAGCACATTAAGTCGACTCAATCAGCCCCAGCATTTT,CASTLSRLNQPQHF
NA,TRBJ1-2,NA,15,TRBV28,TGTGCCAGCAGTTTAGACGGGCCTGCTAACTATGGCTACACCTTC,CASSLDGPANYGYTF
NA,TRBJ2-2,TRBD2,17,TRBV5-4,TGTGCCAGCAGCCAAGGCCTAGCGGGCCCTAACACCGGGGAGCTGTTTTTT,CASSQGLAGPNTGELFF
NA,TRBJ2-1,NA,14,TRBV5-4,TGTGCCAGCAGCTTGGCCGTTACCTACAATGAGCAGTTCTTC,CASSLAVTYNEQFF
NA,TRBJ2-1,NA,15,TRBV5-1,TGCGCCAGCAGCTTGGGAGGACAGTCCTACAATGAGCAGTTCTTC,CASSLGGQSYNEQFF
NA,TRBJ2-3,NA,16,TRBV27,TGTGCCAGCAGTTTACAGCGCGGGATACTCGCGGATACGCAGTATTTT,CASSLQRGILADTQYF
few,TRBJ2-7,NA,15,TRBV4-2,TGTGCCAGCAGCCAAGCGGGGGCCGTCACCTACGAGCAGTACTTC,CASSQAGAVTYEQYF
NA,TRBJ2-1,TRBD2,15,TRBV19,TGTGCCAGTAAGAATCTAGCGGGAGGGGTAAATGAGCAGTTCTTC,CASKNLAGGVNEQFF
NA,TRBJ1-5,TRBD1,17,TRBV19,TGTGCCAGTAGTACCGACCGAGGGGACAGCATTAATCAGCCCCAGCATTTT,CASSTDRGDSINQPQHF
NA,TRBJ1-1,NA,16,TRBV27,TGTGCCAGCAGTCCACTGGCCCCCTCCCCGAACACTGAAGCTTTCTTT,CASSPLAPSPNTEAFF
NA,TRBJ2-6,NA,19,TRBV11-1,TGTGCCAGCAGCTTAGGGACAGTAATACTAGTCCCTGGGGCCAACGTCCTGACTTTC,CASSLGTVILVPGANVLTF
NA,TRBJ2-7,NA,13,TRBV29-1,TGCAGCGTTGAAGTTAGGGGACGGAACGAGCAGTACTTC,CSVEVRGRNEQYF
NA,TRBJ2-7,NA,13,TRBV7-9,TGTGCCAGCAGCTTAGACAGATCCTACGAGCAGTACTTC,CASSLDRSYEQYF
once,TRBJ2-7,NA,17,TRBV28,TGTGCCAGCAGTCCCTCCCTCGGGGGAACCAGCTCCTACGAGCAGTACTTC,CASSPSLGGTSSYEQYF